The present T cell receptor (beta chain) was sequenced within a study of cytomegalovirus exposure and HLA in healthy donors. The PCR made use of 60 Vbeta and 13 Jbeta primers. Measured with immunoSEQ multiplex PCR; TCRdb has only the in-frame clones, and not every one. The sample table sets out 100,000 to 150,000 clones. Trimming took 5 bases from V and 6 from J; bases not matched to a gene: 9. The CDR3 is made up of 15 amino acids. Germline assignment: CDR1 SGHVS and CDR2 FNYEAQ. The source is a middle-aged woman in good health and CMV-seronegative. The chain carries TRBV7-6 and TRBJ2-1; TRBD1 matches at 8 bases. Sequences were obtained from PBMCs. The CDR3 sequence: CASSQRTGLANEQFF. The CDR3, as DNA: TGTGCCAGCAGCCAAAGGACAGGGTTGGCCAATGAGCAGTTCTTC.